Listed below are T cell receptor beta chains from one sample, sequenced in a study of beta chain features in type 1 diabetes. The table came from immunoSEQ multiplex PCR; TCRdb's copy has only in-frame clones and leaves some out. The sample holds around 250,000 clones; approximately 15% are singletons and the top ten take 0.017%. The sequencing sample was made of naive CD4+ T cells from blood. The receptors stem from a man between 25 and 39 years old with type 1 diabetes. Both conserved end residues are part of each CDR3. Each record gives: clone size, D gene, V gene, J gene, CDR3 protein, CDR3 DNA. The D gene is left open where the match is weak. Expanded clones get a size class; other rows say once, few or many, or leave the size out.

few	NA	TRBV9	TRBJ2-3	CASSGYEQGFARDTQYF	TGTGCCAGCAGCGGATACGAACAGGGATTTGCTCGAGATACGCAGTATTTT
few	NA	TRBV27	TRBJ1-5	CASSLFPNQPQHF	TGTGCCAGCAGTTTATTTCCTAATCAGCCCCAGCATTTT
NA	TRBD1	TRBV5-4	TRBJ2-2	CATQRDRINTGELFF	TGTGCCACCCAAAGGGACAGGATAAACACCGGGGAGCTGTTTTTT
NA	TRBD1	TRBV6-6	TRBJ1-5	CASTRGAISNQPQHF	TGTGCCAGCACCAGGGGGGCGATTAGCAATCAGCCCCAGCATTTT
few	NA	TRBV5-4	TRBJ1-4	CASSLGGGTNEKLFF	TGTGCCAGCAGCTTAGGGGGTGGAACTAATGAAAAACTGTTTTTT
few	NA	TRBV5-6	TRBJ2-5	CASSLVLQETQYF	TGTGCCAGCAGCTTGGTTCTTCAAGAGACCCAGTACTTC
NA	NA	TRBV25-1	TRBJ1-2	CASRAGANYGYTF	TGTGCCAGCCGCGCGGGGGCTAACTATGGCTACACCTTC
NA	NA	TRBV7-6	TRBJ2-5	CASSLRLGIKTQYF	TGTGCCAGCAGCTTACGGCTCGGGATAAAGACCCAGTACTTC
few	TRBD2	TRBV18	TRBJ2-7	CASSPRLAGDYEQYF	TGTGCCAGCTCACCAAGGCTAGCGGGAGACTACGAGCAGTACTTC
NA	NA	TRBV4-2	TRBJ2-5	CASSQDRAGSETQYF	TGTGCCAGCAGCCAAGACCGGGCGGGATCCGAGACCCAGTACTTC
few	TRBD1	TRBV29-1	TRBJ2-1	CSVDSKQGRDYNEQFF	TGCAGCGTTGACTCTAAACAGGGGCGCGACTACAATGAGCAGTTCTTC
few	TRBD1	TRBV7-9	TRBJ2-6	CASSPSDRGSGANVLTF	TGTGCCAGCAGCCCGTCGGACAGGGGGTCTGGGGCCAACGTCCTGACTTTC
NA	NA	TRBV29-1	TRBJ2-1	CSVSSGTGYNEQFF	TGCAGCGTTTCATCCGGGACTGGATACAATGAGCAGTTCTTC
few	NA	TRBV6-6	TRBJ2-3	CATQRGDTQYF	TGTGCCACACAAAGGGGCGATACGCAGTATTTT
few	TRBD1	TRBV30	TRBJ2-4	CAWGQGAEWNIQYF	TGTGCCTGGGGTCAGGGGGCTGAGTGGAACATTCAGTACTTC
NA	TRBD2	TRBV27	TRBJ2-7	CASSHKPGLGLYEQYF	TGTGCCAGCAGTCATAAGCCGGGACTAGGTTTGTACGAGCAGTACTTC
few	NA	TRBV6-5	TRBJ2-5	CASSGTRPQETQYF	TGTGCCAGCAGTGGGACAAGGCCACAAGAGACCCAGTACTTC
few	TRBD1	TRBV6-6	TRBJ1-1	CASRLQGGNTEAFF	TGTGCCAGCAGGCTACAGGGGGGGAACACTGAAGCTTTCTTT
few	NA	TRBV11-3	TRBJ2-2	CASSLGGGGTGELFF	TGTGCCAGCAGCTTAGGGGGAGGTGGAACCGGGGAGCTGTTTTTT
NA	TRBD1	TRBV7-9	TRBJ1-1	CASSVGTGNTEAFF	TGTGCCAGCAGCGTCGGGACAGGGAACACTGAAGCTTTCTTT
NA	TRBD2	TRBV6-6	TRBJ2-4	CASNRLAGQNIQYF	TGTGCCAGCAACAGACTAGCGGGCCAAAACATTCAGTACTTC
NA	NA	TRBV4-1	TRBJ2-1	CASSLPDTTYNEQFF	TGCGCCAGCAGCCTCCCGGACACAACCTACAATGAGCAGTTCTTC
few	TRBD1	TRBV27	TRBJ2-5	CASSFDRGQETQYF	TGTGCCAGCAGTTTCGACAGGGGACAAGAGACCCAGTACTTC
NA	TRBD2	TRBV5-1	TRBJ2-1	CATRLADYNEQFF	TGCGCCACCCGACTAGCGGATTACAATGAGCAGTTCTTC
NA	NA	TRBV7-8	TRBJ2-5	CASSLGGGSRFETQYF	TGTGCCAGCAGCTTAGGAGGCGGCAGTAGGTTCGAGACCCAGTACTTC
NA	TRBD2	TRBV7-9	TRBJ2-2	CASSTGLAGVNTGELFF	TGTGCCAGCAGCACTGGACTAGCGGGAGTAAACACCGGGGAGCTGTTTTTT
few	NA	TRBV18	TRBJ2-1	CASSPTDTGSYNEQFF	TGTGCCAGCTCCCCGACCGACACCGGCTCCTACAATGAGCAGTTCTTC
NA	NA	TRBV28	TRBJ1-5	CASSFGSYSNQPQHF	TGTGCCAGCAGTTTTGGCAGTTATAGCAATCAGCCCCAGCATTTT
few	TRBD1	TRBV7-9	TRBJ1-5	CASSRTGGNQPQHF	TGTGCCAGCAGCCGGACAGGGGGCAATCAGCCCCAGCATTTT
NA	NA	TRBV28	TRBJ2-5	CASSLLAPQETQYF	TGTGCCAGCAGTTTACTAGCCCCGCAAGAGACCCAGTACTTC
few	TRBD1	TRBV28	TRBJ2-5	CASSTGQAETQYF	TGTGCCAGCAGTACGGGACAGGCGGAGACCCAGTACTTC
NA	TRBD1	TRBV5-4	TRBJ2-7	CASSSGLTGDSYEQYF	TGTGCCAGCAGCTCGGGGTTGACAGGGGATTCCTACGAGCAGTACTTC
few	NA	TRBV7-2	TRBJ2-3	CASSLARLTDTQYF	TGTGCCAGCAGCTTAGCCCGACTTACAGATACGCAGTATTTT
NA	NA	TRBV5-4	TRBJ2-5	CASRFSSQETQYF	TGTGCCAGCAGATTTTCCAGCCAAGAGACCCAGTACTTC
NA	NA	TRBV11-2	TRBJ2-3	CASSAHQGGTGTDTQYF	TGTGCCAGCAGCGCCCACCAGGGGGGTACGGGCACAGATACGCAGTATTTT
few	NA	TRBV28	TRBJ2-3	CASRESTDTQYF	TGTGCCAGCAGGGAGAGCACAGATACGCAGTATTTT
NA	TRBD2	TRBV4-1	TRBJ2-7	CASSPRLAGVIHYEQYF	TGCGCCAGCAGCCCTCGGCTAGCGGGAGTCATCCACTACGAGCAGTACTTC
NA	TRBD1	TRBV7-2	TRBJ1-5	CASSLGLTGNQPQHF	TGTGCCAGCAGCTTAGGCCTGACAGGGAATCAGCCCCAGCATTTT
NA	TRBD2	TRBV11-2	TRBJ2-1	CASSLVLLAGGTNEQFF	TGTGCCAGCAGCTTAGTATTACTAGCGGGAGGGACTAATGAGCAGTTCTTC
NA	TRBD2	TRBV7-9	TRBJ2-1	CASSSGTSGYNEQFF	TGTGCCAGCAGCTCTGGGACTAGCGGCTACAATGAGCAGTTCTTC
few	TRBD1	TRBV2	TRBJ2-3	CASRLTGSTDTQYF	TGTGCCAGCAGGTTGACAGGGTCCACAGATACGCAGTATTTT
NA	TRBD1	TRBV19	TRBJ2-1	CATGQAYNEQFF	TGTGCCACCGGACAGGCCTACAATGAGCAGTTCTTC
few	NA	TRBV5-4	TRBJ2-7	CASTPPGRTYEQYF	TGTGCCAGCACCCCCCCAGGGCGGACCTACGAGCAGTACTTC
few	NA	TRBV6-5	TRBJ2-6	CASSYSVDSGANVLTF	TGTGCCAGCAGTTACTCGGTAGACTCTGGGGCCAACGTCCTGACTTTC
NA	NA	TRBV2	TRBJ1-2	CASTTRGKGYGYTF	TGTGCCAGCACCACGCGGGGGAAGGGCTATGGCTACACCTTC
few	NA	TRBV7-9	TRBJ1-1	CASSFTANTEAFF	TGTGCCAGCAGCTTTACAGCGAACACTGAAGCTTTCTTT
few	NA	TRBV28	TRBJ1-1	CASSSGQNTEAFF	TGTGCCAGCAGCTCCGGACAGAACACTGAAGCTTTCTTT
few	TRBD2	TRBV4-2	TRBJ2-1	CASSPRTSGNIQNEQFF	TGTGCCAGCAGCCCACGGACTAGCGGGAATATCCAGAATGAGCAGTTCTTC
once	NA	TRBV28	TRBJ2-1	CASSIPTHNLEPVF	TGTGCCAGCAGTATTCCTACCCATAACCTGGAGCCCGTCTTC
few	NA	TRBV7-3	TRBJ2-1	CASSLAAQLSYNEQFF	TGTGCCAGCAGCTTAGCCGCACAGCTCTCCTACAATGAGCAGTTCTTC
few	TRBD1	TRBV6-5	TRBJ1-5	CASRPQGASNQPQHF	TGTGCCAGCAGACCACAGGGGGCTAGCAATCAGCCCCAGCATTTT